The entry that follows covers one T cell receptor beta chain sequence. Antigen: not known. The data originate from a study of T cell responses to AZD1222 COVID-19 vaccine. Study-wide results and caveats: Donors, mostly white British, included more females; clonal diversity was possibly underestimated.

Profiled with immunoSEQ multiplex PCR; TCRdb holds only in-frame clones, not every one. The table records about 100,000 clones, roughly 90% of them present only once. Germline CDR1 reads SQVTM; CDR2 reads ANQGSEA. The CDR3 sequence is 11 residues long. Trimming took 4 bases from V and 1 from J, leaving 4 bases between them. The source is an adult in good health. The genes are TRBV29-1 and TRBJ1-1; D not resolved. Sequences were derived from peripheral blood, sampled on day 0 of MenACWY control vaccination. For the CDR3, the DNA is TGCAGCGTTGGTGAGAACACTGAAGCTTTCTTT. It codes for CSVGENTEAFF.